This paragraph reports one T cell receptor (beta chain). No cognate antigen has been identified for it. Nothing much larger sits one base from this clone, and base qualities are not available. The time point label for this specimen denotes: persistent/refractory GD, antithyroid drugs over 5 years with positive TRAb. RNA was extracted from PBMCs in TRIzol for both TCR sequencing and RNA sequencing. The diagnosis of Graves' disease was made according to American Thyroid Association guidelines. The patients came from an endocrinology department in Xi'an, China. Each patient gave about 8.1 milliliters of peripheral blood, collected in an EDTA anticoagulant tube. Ficoll Paque Plus density gradient separation was used to isolate PBMCs, and no further T cell sorting was performed. An Agilent 2100 Bioanalyzer and agarose gel were used to check RNA quality, and a NanoDrop 2000 was used to measure RNA concentration.

The source of the sample is a study of regulatory T cells in long-lasting Graves disease (dated by TCRdb to the early 2020s). At the level of the whole study: To count as having persistent Graves' disease, a patient had to have received antithyroid drug treatment for over 5 years with TSH receptor autoantibodies remaining persistently positive. Persistent Graves' disease patients were compared with newly diagnosed Graves' disease patients by peripheral blood TCR sequencing and RNA sequencing. The study took place in China and was registered as a clinical trial. A total of around 35 samples underwent TCR sequencing, from roughly 13 patients with persistent Graves' disease and some 20 patients with newly diagnosed Graves' disease. In the clinical cohort, patients with persistent Graves' disease had used antithyroid drugs for an average of about 10 years.

Reading the germline V gene gives CDR1 SGDLS and CDR2 YYNGEE. There are 16 amino acids in the CDR3, from cysteine to phenylalanine inclusive. The sequence is cut down to CDR3 DNA, 48 bases in frame from base 1. Trimming accounts for 4 bases at V and 2 bases at J, while the number of junction bases matched to no gene is 7. Libraries were constructed by multiplex PCR. Sequencing took place on an Illumina HiSeq 4000. To build TCR beta libraries, CDR3 regions were amplified by Arm-PCR using iRepertoire HTBI primers. Gel purification was performed on PCR products prior to sequencing. For the original study's pipeline: Across samples, around 62 TRBV and over 11 TRBJ segments were identified and used for gene usage analysis of CDR3 amino acid clonotypes. COPE and FqMerger were used to merge filtered high-quality paired reads into contigs. BLAST was used to align contigs to IMGT TRBV, TRBD and TRBJ reference genes, with CDR3 defined following IMGT. Highly expanded clones were defined as clonotypes with a frequency above 0.1%. Repertoire diversity was measured by Shannon entropy, and V-J evenness by the Gini coefficient. A clonotype was considered public if more than one individual shared it. TCRdb reworked the public reads: Q25 trimming with fastp, MiXCR clone assembly, productive beta chains retained. Records with the same CDR3 protein are collapsed into one entry carrying the most frequent genes and DNA. The V and J calls follow TCRdb's processing rather than the paper's. The sample contains about 430,000 distinct CDR3 sequences, roughly a fifth of them found a single time. Around 15% of the sample is in the top ten clones.

Overall study results and their limits: Patients with persistent disease shared more public clonotypes (fewer than 3,000) than newly diagnosed patients did (around 930). As a limitation, the authors acknowledged that the small sample size may reduce accuracy. Peripheral blood alone was examined, since thyroid tissue, which constituted the primary lesion, could not be accessed. Only the TCR beta chain was sequenced and analyzed. Compared with newly diagnosed patients, patients with persistent Graves' disease had lower TCR Shannon entropy and fewer highly expanded clones, which suggests clonal expansion. Persistent disease showed preferential use of TRBV28, TRBJ1-2 and TRBJ2-5, whereas newly diagnosed disease favored TRBV20-1 and TRBJ2-1.

The sequence was obtained from a female donor with Graves disease. Here the sequenced sample was peripheral blood mononuclear cells (PBMCs), taken when the disease was refractory, from a patient treated with antithyroid drugs. The sequence joins TRBV9 to TRBJ2-5, with 11 bases aligning to TRBD2. Here is the DNA: TGTGCCAGCAGCAGATCCGGGACTAGCGGACAAGAGACCCAGTACTTC. Its translation reads: CASSRSGTSGQETQYF.